A single sample gave rise to the 16 T cell receptor beta chains below, sequenced in a study of T cells in Graves' hyperthyroidism and ophthalmopathy. TCR beta CDR3 regions were amplified from RNA transcripts. TCR CDR3 underwent first-round RT-PCR with the HTBI primer set. TCRdb redid the calling of the multiplex PCR reads with MiXCR, one entry per CDR3 protein. The sample lists 750,000 to 900,000 distinct CDR3 sequences; 38% were seen once. Sequenced: blood. These TCRs come from a young man with Graves' hyperthyroidism.

The chain uses TRBV19 and TRBJ2-5, with unresolved D. V lost 5 bases and J lost 2, with 12 bases in between. Germline V gives CDR1 LNHDA, CDR2 SQIVND (reference sequence). This CDR3 comprises 14 residues. The CDR3: CASSRDWKQETQYF. For the CDR3, the DNA is TGTGCCAGTAGTCGTGACTGGAAGCAAGAGACCCAGTACTTC. Variable domain in full (rest from reference TRBV19 and TRBJ2-5): DGGITQSPKYLFRKEGQNVTLSCEQNLNHDAMYWYRQDPGQGLRLIYYSQIVNDFQKGDIAEGYSVSREKKESFPLTVTSAQKNPTAFYLCASSRDWKQETQYFGPGTRLLVL.

The CDR3 DNA reads as TGTGCCAGCAGCCACTCCGGGACAAGCTACGAGCAGTACTTC. This encodes CASSHSGTSYEQYF. The chain employs TRBV2 and TRBJ2-7; tentative D call: TRBD1 (6 bases). CDR3 length equals 14 residues. Germline lookup yields CDR1 SNHLY and CDR2 FYNNEI. V dropped 6 bases and J dropped 3 bases, with 15 bases sitting between them. The whole variable domain, filled in from reference TRBV2 and TRBJ2-7, reads EPEVTQTPSHQVTQMGQEVILRCVPISNHLYFYWYRQILGQKVEFLVSFYNNEISEKSEIFDDQFSVERPDGSNFTLKIRSTKLEDSAMYFCASSHSGTSYEQYFGPGTRLTVT.

Notes on this clonotype: Just one base apart from a much larger clone, this may be a read error. This chain links TRBV5-1 with TRBJ2-7; D is undetermined. The germline CDR1 and CDR2 sequences are SGHRS and YFSETQ. V gave up 1 base and J gave up 0 bases, with 5 bases separating them. The CDR3 is made up of 13 amino acids. CDR3 amino acids: CASSLFTSYEQYF. The CDR3 DNA sequence: TGCGCCAGCAGCTTGTTCACCTCCTACGAGCAGTACTTC.

The chain combines TRBV7-2 with TRBJ1-1, with 7 bases that match TRBD1. Germline lookup yields CDR1 SGHTA and CDR2 FQGNSA. CDR3 length: 15 amino acids. The V and J ends lost 2 bases and 3 bases, in that order; junction bases with no gene match: 6. The CDR3: CASSLSLTGYTEAFF. The CDR3 coding sequence is TGTGCCAGCAGCTTATCCTTGACAGGGTACACTGAAGCTTTCTTT.

A few counts support this clonotype. The chain uses TRBV20-1 and TRBJ2-7; D not resolved. Trimming pared 2 bases from V and 2 bases from J, leaving 7 bases between. This CDR3 has 12 residues. Per the germline V gene, CDR1 is DFQATT and CDR2 is SNEGSKA (reference sequence). DNA of the CDR3: TGCAGTGCTAGAACTCTAACCTACGAGCAGTACTTC. Protein sequence: CSARTLTYEQYF.

A single count supports this clonotype. Compared with germline, one end of the junction differs, possibly owing to a read error. The V and J genes are TRBV29-1 and TRBJ2-2; 9 positions agree with TRBD2. The length of the CDR3 is 15 residues. CDR1 SQVTM and CDR2 ANQGSEA come from the germline V gene. As DNA, the CDR3 is TGCGGCGTTGAATTAGCGGGAGCGCGTACCGGGGAGCTGTTTTTT. It codes for CGVELAGARTGELFF.

Turning to this clonotype: Just one base apart from a much larger clone, this may be a read error. The gene calls are TRBV25-1 and TRBJ2-2, with D perhaps matching TRBD1 (6 bases). The germline CDR1 and CDR2 sequences are MGHDK and SYGVNS. Deletions cut 1 base from V and 9 bases from J, with 18 bases between. This CDR3 contains 16 residues. CDR3 sequence: CASSELAGATTRELFF. The CDR3 DNA sequence: TGTGCCAGCAGTGAATTGGCAGGGGCGACAACCAGGGAGCTGTTTTTT.

This clonotype was counted a few times. The chain employs TRBV5-5 and TRBJ1-4; D unresolved. There are 15 residues in the CDR3. Germline CDR1 SGHKS, CDR2 YYEKEE (reference sequence). Trimming pared 4 bases from V and 8 bases from J, leaving 18 bases between. The chain's CDR3 is CASSRTRAFEEKLFF. For the CDR3, the DNA is TGTGCCAGCAGCCGAACTCGAGCATTCGAGGAAAAACTGTTTTTT. Full variable domain (missing parts from reference TRBV5-5 and TRBJ1-4): DAGVTQSPTHLIKTRGQQVTLRCSPISGHKSVSWYQQVLGQGPQFIFQYYEKEERGRGNFPDRFSARQFPNYSSELNVNALLLGDSALYLCASSRTRAFEEKLFFGSGTQLSVL.

This clonotype has more than one count but fewer than ten. Here the CDR3 reads CSVRGTSSYEQYF. DNA of the CDR3: TGCAGTGTTAGGGGCACTAGCTCCTACGAGCAGTACTTC. The chain has TRBV20-1 and TRBJ2-7, with D perhaps matching TRBD1 or TRBD2 (5 bases each). Trimming took off 7 bases at V and 0 bases at J, with 13 bases between the two ends. The CDR3 totals 13 residues. CDR1 and CDR2 from the germline V gene are DFQATT and SNEGSKA (reference sequence).

The genes are TRBV5-1 and TRBJ1-1, with TRBD1 identical over 8 bases. This CDR3 has 15 residues. The V gene end was trimmed by 4 bases and the J gene end by 1 base; junction bases not matched to a gene: 6. Germline V lookup: CDR1 SGHRS, CDR2 YFSETQ. CDR3 loop: CASSPGQGGNTEAFF. The CDR3 region has the DNA TGCGCCAGCAGCCCCGGACAGGGTGGGAACACTGAAGCTTTCTTT.

The chain employs TRBV9 and TRBJ1-1; D not certain. Trimming left V 3 bases short and J 5 bases short, with 20 bases between. This CDR3 has 16 residues. Germline assignment: CDR1 SGDLS and CDR2 YYNGEE. The CDR3 sequence is CASSETGGYSPTEAFF. The CDR3 DNA reads TGTGCCAGCAGCGAAACCGGCGGGTACTCGCCAACTGAAGCTTTCTTT.

This clonotype occurred many times. The rearrangement joins TRBV10-3 to TRBJ1-1; D call uncertain. The CDR3 length is 14 residues. Trimming took off 2 bases at V and 5 bases at J, with 12 bases between the two ends. The germline gives CDR1 ENHRY, CDR2 SYGVKD. Here the CDR3 reads CAISERAEGTEAFF. The CDR3 bases are TGTGCCATCAGTGAGCGGGCAGAAGGAACTGAAGCTTTCTTT.

This clonotype was recorded many times. CDR3 protein: CASSRDGDYGYTF. DNA of the CDR3: TGCGCCAGCTCTCGGGACGGAGACTATGGCTACACCTTC. The chain has TRBV10-1 and TRBJ1-2; a weak D match, TRBD1 (5 bases). Germline lookup yields CDR1 WNHNN and CDR2 SYGVQD (reference sequence). The CDR3 contains 13 residues. V lost 8 bases and J lost 3, with 13 bases in between.

The gene calls are TRBV10-2 and TRBJ1-6; D gene uncertain. Germline CDR1 reads WSHSY; CDR2 reads SAAADI. The CDR3 contains 15 residues. The V gene lost 1 base and the J gene lost 5 bases, with 9 bases spanning the gap. The CDR3 DNA reads TGCGCCAGCAGTGAGTGGGCAGCTAATAATTCACCCCTCCACTTT. This encodes CASSEWAANNSPLHF.

This clonotype was counted many times. The chain carries TRBV7-9 and TRBJ1-6; D is ambiguous. V lost 4 bases and J 10 bases, leaving 11 bases between the germline ends. The CDR3 is made up of 13 amino acids. Germline V lookup: CDR1 SEHNR, CDR2 FQNEAQ (reference sequence). The DNA for the CDR3 is TGTGCCAGCAGCTACTCCTTAGAATCACCCCTCCACTTT. Its protein product is CASSYSLESPLHF.

This chain links TRBV2 with TRBJ2-2, with 8 bases that match TRBD1. CDR1 SNHLY and CDR2 FYNNEI come from the germline V gene. V was pared by 8 bases and J by 7 bases, with 12 bases of the junction left unmatched. The CDR3 is made up of 15 amino acids. CDR3 protein: CASLRSGGLDGELFF. DNA for the CDR3: TGTGCCAGCCTTAGGTCAGGGGGCTTGGACGGGGAGCTGTTTTTT.